The next 26 T cell receptor beta chains were all read from a single sample in a study of regulatory T cells in long-lasting Graves disease. Specified time point: newly diagnosed GD, antithyroid drugs for less than 3 months. Extracted RNA from PBMCs served as the source of the TCR library. Construction of TCR beta libraries relied on iRepertoire HTBI primers and on Arm-PCR targeting CDR3 regions. TCRdb called the multiplex PCR reads again in MiXCR, with one record for every CDR3 protein. The repertoire has approximately 400,000 distinct CDR3 sequences, 15% of them found once; the top ten carry around 7.6%. The sample also formed part of further work on T cells in Graves' hyperthyroidism and ophthalmopathy.

The specimen comprised peripheral blood mononuclear cells (PBMCs), sampled at new diagnosis, from a patient treated with antithyroid drugs. The source is a woman aged 40 to 49 with Graves disease.

The genes are TRBV7-9 and TRBJ1-1; D not certain. V lost 0 bases to trimming and J lost 0 bases, with 8 bases between them. Looked up from germline, CDR1 is SEHNR and CDR2 is FQNEAQ (reference sequence). The CDR3 has 15 amino acids. The CDR3 is CASSLAGSLNTEAFF. The CDR3 DNA is TGTGCCAGCAGCTTAGCTGGCAGCCTGAACACTGAAGCTTTCTTT. Variable domain in full (rest from reference TRBV7-9 and TRBJ1-1): DTGVSQNPRHKITKRGQNVTFRCDPISEHNRLYWYRQTLGQGPEFLTYFQNEAQLEKSRLLSDRFSAERPKGSFSTLEIQRTEQGDSAMYLCASSLAGSLNTEAFFGQGTRLTVV.

This clonotype was seen a handful of times. The V and J genes are TRBV13 and TRBJ2-1; D may correspond to TRBD1 or TRBD2 (6 bases each). The CDR3 contains 16 residues. Trimming cost V 5 bases and J 0 bases, with 14 bases left between them. CDR1 and CDR2 from the germline V gene are PRHDT and FYEKMQ (reference sequence). In nucleotides, the CDR3 is TGTGCCAGCAGCGGGGGGCTCGAGAGCTCCTACAATGAGCAGTTCTTC. It encodes CASSGGLESSYNEQFF.

This clonotype was found many times. The chain links TRBV19 to TRBJ2-7; TRBD2 agrees at 8 bases. The CDR3 spans 15 residues. The germline CDR1 and CDR2 sequences are LNHDA and SQIVND (reference sequence). J was trimmed by 3 bases and V by 10 bases; bases with no gene match: 14. The CDR3, as DNA: TGTGCCACCCTAGGGAGCGGGAGTAGGGGCTACGAGCAGTACTTC. It specifies CATLGSGSRGYEQYF.

This clonotype was observed a handful of times. V and J are TRBV20-1 and TRBJ2-3, with D perhaps matching TRBD1 (5 bases). Trimming pared 3 bases from V and 10 bases from J, leaving 17 bases between. CDR1 is DFQATT and CDR2 is SNEGSKA in the germline V gene (reference sequence). The CDR3 length is 13 residues. The CDR3 region is CSASTKQDNPQYF. The CDR3 DNA sequence: TGCAGTGCTAGCACCAAACAGGATAACCCGCAGTATTTT.

V and J are TRBV19 and TRBJ2-3, with D perhaps TRBD1 (5 bases). The CDR3 runs to 13 residues. In germline, CDR1 is LNHDA, CDR2 SQIVND (reference sequence). Trimming took off 4 bases at V and 4 bases at J, with 9 bases between the two ends. As DNA, the CDR3 is TGTGCCAGTAGTACTACAGGTCCAGATACGCAGTATTTT. This translates into CASSTTGPDTQYF.

Many counts were recorded for this clonotype. V is TRBV15 and J is TRBJ1-6; 7 nucleotides match TRBD1. CDR3 length equals 16 residues. With V trimmed by 3 bases and J by 5 bases, 7 bases remained unmatched. Germline loops: CDR1 LNHNV, CDR2 YYDKDF (reference sequence). CDR3 residues: CATSRVRDSNNSPLHF. CDR3 nucleotide sequence: TGTGCCACCAGCAGGGTCCGGGACAGCAATAATTCACCCCTCCACTTT.

The chain combines TRBV9 with TRBJ2-3; D unresolved. CDR1 is SGDLS, CDR2 YYNGEE, per germline. V dropped 4 bases and J dropped 2 bases, with 14 bases sitting between them. The length of the CDR3 is 15 residues. DNA for the CDR3: TGTGCCAGCAGCCCACCGACCCTCTCCACAGATACGCAGTATTTT. This encodes CASSPPTLSTDTQYF.

The rearrangement links TRBV6-5 to TRBJ1-1; D is unclear. V was pared by 4 bases and J by 2 bases, with 5 bases between. Germline CDR1 is MNHEY and CDR2 is SVGAGI. There are 12 residues in the CDR3. The CDR3 DNA follows: TGTGCCAGCAGTTGGATAAACACTGAAGCTTTCTTT. This encodes CASSWINTEAFF.

In this sample, this clonotype turned up many times. The V call is TRBV20-1, the J call TRBJ1-2; D unresolved. This CDR3 has 13 amino acids. Germline values: CDR1 DFQATT, CDR2 SNEGSKA (reference sequence). Deletions cut 0 bases from V and 3 bases from J, with 8 bases between. In DNA form, the CDR3 reads TGCAGTGCTAGAGATCCAGCCCACTATGGCTACACCTTC. Protein product: CSARDPAHYGYTF.

This clonotype was counted at least ten times. The rearrangement links TRBV9 to TRBJ1-1; D unresolved. Trimming shortened V by 0 bases and J by 1 base, and 7 bases separated the two germline ends. Per the germline V gene, CDR1 is SGDLS and CDR2 is YYNGEE. CDR3 length equals 14 residues. Written as DNA, the CDR3 is TGTGCCAGCAGCGTAGGGGGAGAGAACACTGAAGCTTTCTTT. The encoded protein is CASSVGGENTEAFF.

The chain uses TRBV7-9 and TRBJ2-2; TRBD2 aligns across 13 bases. Germline V CDR1 and CDR2: SEHNR, FQNEAQ (reference sequence). The length of the CDR3 is 17 residues. J was trimmed by 6 bases and V by 5 bases; bases with no gene match: 9. The CDR3 nucleotides are TGTGCCAGCAGCCCTCCGGGACTAGCGGGAAATGCCGGGGAGCTGTTTTTT. This encodes CASSPPGLAGNAGELFF.

This clonotype appeared many times. J is TRBJ1-1 and V is TRBV5-1, with 9 positions matching TRBD1. The CDR3 covers 16 residues. The V and J ends lost 4 bases and 0 bases, in that order; junction bases with no gene match: 7. Germline-derived CDR1 and CDR2 are SGHRS and YFSETQ. For the CDR3, the DNA is TGCGCCAGCAGCCCTGGACAGGGGACACTGAACACTGAAGCTTTCTTT. It is translated as CASSPGQGTLNTEAFF.

V gene TRBV3-1 combines with J gene TRBJ1-2; D may be TRBD1 (5 bases). The CDR3 has 14 residues. CDR1 LGHDT and CDR2 YNNKEL come from the germline V gene (reference sequence). The ends were cut back, 5 bases at V and 4 bases at J, with 14 bases in the middle. The CDR3 region has the DNA TGTGCCAGCAGCTCAGGGACCGCGGCCTATGGCTACACCTTC. Protein sequence: CASSSGTAAYGYTF. The variable domain in full, with the rest retrieved from reference TRBV3-1 and TRBJ1-2, is DTAVSQTPKYLVTQMGNDKSIKCEQNLGHDTMYWYKQDSKKFLKIMFSYNNKELIINETVPNRFSPKSPDKAHLNLHINSLELGDSAVYFCASSSGTAAYGYTFGSGTRLTVV.

The genes are TRBV5-5 and TRBJ2-1; TRBD1 might be the D (6 bases). CDR3 length: 13 amino acids. V lost 3 bases, J lost 5 bases, and 9 bases lay in between. Germline V gene sequence: CDR1 SGHKS, CDR2 YYEKEE (reference sequence). The CDR3 reads CASSSQGHNEQFF. DNA of the CDR3: TGTGCCAGCAGCTCCCAGGGGCACAATGAGCAGTTCTTC.

Only a few counts were recorded for this clonotype. The J gene is TRBJ2-5, the V gene TRBV12-3 or TRBV12-4; 7 nucleotides line up with TRBD1. This CDR3 spans 17 amino acids. With V trimmed by 2 bases and J by 0 bases, 9 bases remained unmatched. This CDR3 reads CASSLMSWGQNQETQYF. DNA of the CDR3: TGTGCCAGCAGTTTAATGTCGTGGGGACAGAACCAAGAGACCCAGTACTTC.

Many counts were recorded for this clonotype. The gene calls are TRBV29-1 and TRBJ2-1, with a tentative D call TRBD1 (6 bases). The CDR3 sequence is 11 residues long. The V and J ends lost 5 bases and 10 bases respectively, with 12 bases between them. CDR1 is SQVTM and CDR2 is ANQGSEA in the germline V gene. The chain's CDR3 is CSVRGTLEQFF. Written as DNA, the CDR3 is TGCAGCGTTAGGGGGACACTCGAGCAGTTCTTC.

This chain joins TRBV29-1 and TRBJ1-1; possible D gene TRBD1, 6 bases. V was shortened by 6 bases and J by 8 bases, with 19 bases between the two germline ends. The CDR3 is made up of 13 amino acids. Germline V gene sequence: CDR1 SQVTM, CDR2 ANQGSEA. In DNA form, the CDR3 reads TGCAGCGTCCATGTGGGACAAACCTCAGAAGCTTTCTTT. Residues: CSVHVGQTSEAFF.

This clonotype appeared many times. The V gene is TRBV12-3 or TRBV12-4, the J gene TRBJ2-7; D is ambiguous. This CDR3 contains 14 residues. The V end lost 3 bases, the J end lost 5 bases, and 14 bases lay between the germline ends. CDR3 sequence reads: CASSFGLYLHEQYF. The DNA of the CDR3 is TGTGCCAGCAGTTTCGGGTTGTACCTCCACGAGCAGTACTTC.

This clonotype was detected ten times or more. V is TRBV28 and J is TRBJ1-1, with D possibly being TRBD1 (6 bases). The germline CDR1 and CDR2 sequences are MDHEN and SYDVKM. The CDR3 has 12 residues. The V end was cut by 5 bases, the J end by 4 bases, with 8 bases between. The CDR3 here is CASSRTATEAFF. CDR3 nucleotide sequence: TGTGCCAGCAGTAGGACAGCCACTGAAGCTTTCTTT.

The sample holds many counts of this clonotype. V and J are TRBV11-1 and TRBJ2-7, with 8 bases matching TRBD1. The CDR3 sequence is 15 residues long. Germline V gives CDR1 SGHAT, CDR2 FQDESV (reference sequence). V dropped 5 bases and J dropped 4; count of bases not matched to a gene: 10. CDR3: CASSPQAGQAYEQYF. CDR3 nucleotides: TGTGCCAGCAGCCCCCAGGCGGGACAGGCATACGAGCAGTACTTC.

The sample holds a few counts of this clonotype. A single base separates this from a much larger clone, so it may be a read error. This chain joins TRBV27 and TRBJ2-7; 7 bases fit TRBD2. V dropped 2 bases and J dropped 6; count of bases not matched to a gene: 13. The V gene's germline CDR1 is MNHEY and CDR2 SMNVEV (reference sequence). The CDR3 runs to 16 residues. DNA of the CDR3: TGTGCCAGCAGTTTAGTCCAGGCCACGGGCGGGGGCGAGCAGTACTTC. It encodes CASSLVQATGGGEQYF.

This clonotype was seen more than once but under ten times. The chain employs TRBV6-9 and TRBJ2-7; TRBD1 aligns across 9 bases. V was clipped by 4 bases and J by 4 bases; unmatched bases: 8. CDR3 length equals 15 residues. Per the germline V gene, CDR1 is MNHGY and CDR2 is SVAAGI. This CDR3 reads CASSSITGGRYEQYF. CDR3 nucleotides: TGTGCCAGCAGTTCAATTACAGGGGGCAGGTACGAGCAGTACTTC.

This clonotype was counted at least ten times. The chain employs TRBV11-3 and TRBJ1-2, with D perhaps matching TRBD1 (6 bases). Germline V lookup: CDR1 SGHNT, CDR2 YENEEA. The CDR3 contains 16 residues. With 1 base removed from V and 5 bases from J, the gap between germline ends came to 17 bases. CDR3 residues: CASSLASGESEYGYTF. Written as DNA, the CDR3 is TGTGCCAGCAGCTTAGCATCAGGGGAAAGCGAGTATGGCTACACCTTC.

The V gene is TRBV5-1, the J gene TRBJ1-2, with TRBD1 matching over 9 bases. The CDR3 is 13 residues long. In germline, CDR1 is SGHRS, CDR2 YFSETQ. Unmatched junction bases numbered 6, after V lost 4 bases and J lost 8 bases. The CDR3 nucleotides read TGCGCCAGCAGCCCGGGACAGGGTCGCGGCTACACCTTC. Encoded protein: CASSPGQGRGYTF. The full variable domain, with the rest looked up from reference TRBV5-1 and TRBJ1-2, is KAGVTQTPRYLIKTRGQQVTLSCSPISGHRSVSWYQQTPGQGLQFLFEYFSETQRNKGNFPGRFSGRQFSNSRSEMNVSTLELGDSALYLCASSPGQGRGYTFGSGTRLTVV.

This chain connects TRBV28 to TRBJ2-2; TRBD2 is a possible D gene (5 bases). This CDR3 is 17 amino acids long. The ends were cut back, 2 bases at V and 4 bases at J, with 17 bases in the middle. Germline V gene lookup returns CDR1 MDHEN and CDR2 SYDVKM. CDR3 DNA: TGTGCCAGCAGTTTAGTAGCGCCAAGCTGGAGCACCGGGGAGCTGTTTTTT. Translated: CASSLVAPSWSTGELFF.

This clonotype was seen a few times. The chain employs TRBV29-1 and TRBJ2-3, with TRBD1 matching 8 bases. The CDR3 has 12 amino acids. J was trimmed by 3 bases and V by 6 bases; bases with no gene match: 2. Germline CDR1 SQVTM, CDR2 ANQGSEA. The chain's CDR3 is CSVTGGTDTQYF. CDR3 DNA sequence: TGCAGCGTCACAGGGGGTACAGATACGCAGTATTTT.